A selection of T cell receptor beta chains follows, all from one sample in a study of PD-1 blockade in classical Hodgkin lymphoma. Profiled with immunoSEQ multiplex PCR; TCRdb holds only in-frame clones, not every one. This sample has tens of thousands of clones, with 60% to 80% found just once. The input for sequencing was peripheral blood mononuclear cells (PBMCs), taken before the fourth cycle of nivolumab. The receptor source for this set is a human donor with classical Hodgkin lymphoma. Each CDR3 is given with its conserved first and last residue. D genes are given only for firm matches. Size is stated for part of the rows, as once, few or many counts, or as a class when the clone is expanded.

CASSTPGAPDTQYF TGTGCCAGCTCAACTCCGGGGGCACCAGATACGCAGTATTTT - - TRBJ2-3 TRBV2
CASSSHGGNTEAFF TGTGCCAGCAGCAGTCACGGGGGGAACACTGAAGCTTTCTTT - - TRBJ1-1 TRBV7-8
CASSNFRDTQYF TGTGCCAGCAGTAACTTCCGAGATACGCAGTATTTT - - TRBJ2-3 TRBV2
CASSLTGTGVYNEQFF TGTGCCAGCAGCTTAACAGGGACAGGGGTCTACAATGAGCAGTTCTTC - TRBD1 TRBJ2-1 TRBV7-3
CASSNGPEETQYF TGTGCCAGCAGCAACGGACCCGAAGAGACCCAGTACTTC - - TRBJ2-5 TRBV7-2
CASRAPALQETQYF TGTGCCAGCAGGGCTCCAGCACTTCAAGAGACCCAGTACTTC once - TRBJ2-5 TRBV5-5
CASSHRRGYEQYF TGTGCCAGCAGCCATCGCAGGGGCTACGAGCAGTACTTC - - TRBJ2-7 TRBV5-8
CASSLGGYGYTF TGTGCCAGCAGCTTGGGAGGCTATGGCTACACCTTC - - TRBJ1-2 TRBV5-6
CASRRLAGGDNEQFF TGTGCCAGCAGGCGACTAGCGGGGGGGGACAATGAGCAGTTCTTC once TRBD2 TRBJ2-1 TRBV7-2
CASSHELGGVNEKLFF TGCGCCAGCAGCCATGAACTGGGAGGCGTCAATGAAAAACTGTTTTTT - - TRBJ1-4 TRBV4-3
CASLSQGGDSPLHF TGTGCCAGTCTCTCGCAGGGAGGGGATTCACCCCTCCACTTT - - TRBJ1-6 TRBV7-9
CASSARTSGESTDTQYF TGTGCCAGCAGCGCTCGGACTAGCGGGGAGTCCACAGATACGCAGTATTTT - TRBD2 TRBJ2-3 TRBV7-9
CSVEEGIAGRQETQYF TGCAGCGTTGAAGAAGGAATAGCGGGGAGACAAGAGACCCAGTACTTC - TRBD2 TRBJ2-5 TRBV29-1
CASSYRQGNTGELFF TGTGCCAGCAGTTACCGGCAGGGGAACACCGGGGAGCTGTTTTTT few - TRBJ2-2 TRBV6-5
CASTEGVVHGYTF TGTGCCAGCACCGAAGGGGTGGTTCATGGCTACACCTTC few - TRBJ1-2 TRBV6-1
CASSPTGTGGSNYGYTF TGTGCCAGCTCACCAACCGGGACAGGGGGCTCTAACTATGGCTACACCTTC few TRBD1 TRBJ1-2 TRBV18
CASSLDGSGWYNEQFF TGTGCCAGCAGCTTAGACGGATCAGGGTGGTACAATGAGCAGTTCTTC few - TRBJ2-1 TRBV11-2
CASSMTGGGYTEAFF TGTGCCAGCAGTATGACAGGGGGAGGGTACACTGAAGCTTTCTTT few TRBD1 TRBJ1-1 TRBV28
CASSLSQIREAFF TGTGCCAGCAGCTTATCGCAGATTCGTGAAGCTTTCTTT - - TRBJ1-1 TRBV7-6
CASSISQDSYYSNQPQHF TGTGCCAGTAGTATTAGCCAGGACAGTTACTATAGCAATCAGCCCCAGCATTTT once - TRBJ1-5 TRBV19
CAWMEVGLYGYTF TGTGCCTGGATGGAGGTGGGCCTCTATGGCTACACCTTC - - TRBJ1-2 TRBV30
CASSFGERPYEQYF TGTGCCAGCAGCTTCGGGGAAAGACCCTACGAGCAGTACTTC few - TRBJ2-7 TRBV5-6
CASSLKLWDKTQYF TGTGCCAGCAGCTTAAAATTGTGGGACAAGACGCAGTATTTT - - TRBJ2-3 TRBV7-3
CASGTGSSYEQYF TGTGCCAGCGGGACAGGGAGCTCCTACGAGCAGTACTTC - TRBD1 TRBJ2-7 TRBV2
CASSLGQGIDEQYF TGTGCCAGCAGCTTGGGCCAGGGTATTGACGAGCAGTACTTC - - TRBJ2-7 TRBV7-6
CASSPGSVVDYGYTF TGCGCCAGCAGTCCGGGTTCGGTAGTAGACTATGGCTACACCTTC - - TRBJ1-2 TRBV5-1
CASSFSGRTMNTEAFF TGTGCCAGCAGCTTTTCGGGCAGAACTATGAACACTGAAGCTTTCTTT few - TRBJ1-1 TRBV7-2
CASGERTGRGTEAFF TGTGCCAGCGGAGAAAGGACAGGGAGAGGCACTGAAGCTTTCTTT - TRBD1 TRBJ1-1 TRBV6-1
CAGSLDLYEQYF TGTGCCGGCAGCTTGGACCTCTACGAGCAGTACTTC - - TRBJ2-7 TRBV5-4
CASSAPGRTYGYTF TGTGCCAGCAGCGCACCCGGACGGACCTATGGCTACACCTTC - - TRBJ1-2 TRBV9
CASSLVAADTQYF TGTGCCAGCAGCTTAGTGGCGGCAGATACGCAGTATTTT - - TRBJ2-3 TRBV7-2
CASSPDYGTQYF TGCGCCAGCAGCCCCGACTATGGTACGCAGTATTTT - - TRBJ2-3 TRBV4-3
CASRRDRGRTGELFF TGTGCCAGCAGACGGGACAGGGGGCGAACCGGGGAGCTGTTTTTT - TRBD1 TRBJ2-2 TRBV5-4
CASRGGQGRTGELFF TGTGCCAGCAGGGGGGGACAGGGTAGGACCGGGGAGCTGTTTTTT - TRBD1 TRBJ2-2 TRBV6-6